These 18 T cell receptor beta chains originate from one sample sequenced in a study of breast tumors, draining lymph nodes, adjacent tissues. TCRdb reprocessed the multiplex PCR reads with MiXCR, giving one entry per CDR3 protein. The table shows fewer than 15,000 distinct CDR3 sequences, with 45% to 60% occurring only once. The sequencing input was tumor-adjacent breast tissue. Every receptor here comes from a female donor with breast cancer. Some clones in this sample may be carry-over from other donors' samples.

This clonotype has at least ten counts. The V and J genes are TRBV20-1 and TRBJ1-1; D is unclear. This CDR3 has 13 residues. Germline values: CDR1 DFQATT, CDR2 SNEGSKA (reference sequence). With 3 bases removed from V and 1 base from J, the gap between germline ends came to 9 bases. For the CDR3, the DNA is TGCAGTGCTAGCAAACAGCAGAACACTGAAGCTTTCTTT. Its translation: CSASKQQNTEAFF.

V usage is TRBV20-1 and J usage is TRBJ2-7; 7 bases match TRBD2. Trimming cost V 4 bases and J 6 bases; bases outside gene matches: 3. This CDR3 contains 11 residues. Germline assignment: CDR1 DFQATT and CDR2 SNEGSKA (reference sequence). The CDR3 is CSAMWTSEQYF. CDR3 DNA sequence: TGCAGTGCTATGTGGACTAGCGAGCAGTACTTC.

The CDR3 sequence is CASKVALGDEQFF. The CDR3 DNA sequence: TGCGCCAGCAAGGTCGCCCTCGGGGATGAGCAGTTCTTC. J is TRBJ2-1 and V is TRBV5-1; possible D gene TRBD2, 5 bases. The CDR3 is 13 residues long. Germline V gene lookup returns CDR1 SGHRS and CDR2 YFSETQ. V shed 6 bases and J shed 8 bases, with 15 bases lying between them.

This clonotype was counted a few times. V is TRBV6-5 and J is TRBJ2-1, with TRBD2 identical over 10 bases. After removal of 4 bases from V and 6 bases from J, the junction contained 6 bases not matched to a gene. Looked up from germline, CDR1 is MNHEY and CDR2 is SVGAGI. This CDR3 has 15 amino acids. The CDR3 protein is CASSSLAGDFNEQFF. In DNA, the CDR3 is TGTGCCAGCAGTTCCCTAGCGGGAGATTTCAATGAGCAGTTCTTC.

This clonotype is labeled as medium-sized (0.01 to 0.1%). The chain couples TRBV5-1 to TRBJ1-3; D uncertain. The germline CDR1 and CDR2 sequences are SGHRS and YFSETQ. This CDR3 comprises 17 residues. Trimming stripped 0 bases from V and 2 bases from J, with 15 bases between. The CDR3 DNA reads TGCGCCAGCAGCTTGGAGGGAGTTTTGGTGGCTGGAAACACCATATATTTT. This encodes CASSLEGVLVAGNTIYF.

CDR3 DNA sequence: TGCAGTGCCAGCAGCTCGTTGGGACAGGGGAACTACGAGCAGTACTTC. Translating it yields CSASSSLGQGNYEQYF. J is TRBJ2-7 and V is TRBV20-1; 10 nucleotides match TRBD1. CDR1 DFQATT and CDR2 SNEGSKA come from the germline V gene (reference sequence). The CDR3 spans 16 residues. V was pared by 6 bases and J by 3 bases, with 14 bases of the junction left unmatched.

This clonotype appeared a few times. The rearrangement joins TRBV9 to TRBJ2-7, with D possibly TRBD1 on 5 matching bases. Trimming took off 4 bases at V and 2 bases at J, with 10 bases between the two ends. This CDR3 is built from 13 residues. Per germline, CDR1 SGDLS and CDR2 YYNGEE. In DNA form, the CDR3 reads TGTGCCAGCAGCCATACGGACACCTACGAGCAGTACTTC. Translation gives CASSHTDTYEQYF.

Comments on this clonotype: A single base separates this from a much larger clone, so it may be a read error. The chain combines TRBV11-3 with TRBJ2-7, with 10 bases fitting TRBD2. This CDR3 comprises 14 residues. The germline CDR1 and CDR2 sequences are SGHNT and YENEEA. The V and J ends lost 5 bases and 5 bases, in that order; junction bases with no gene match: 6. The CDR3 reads CASSPGLAEDEQYF. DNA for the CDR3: TGTGCCAGCAGCCCCGGACTAGCGGAAGACGAGCAGTACTTC.

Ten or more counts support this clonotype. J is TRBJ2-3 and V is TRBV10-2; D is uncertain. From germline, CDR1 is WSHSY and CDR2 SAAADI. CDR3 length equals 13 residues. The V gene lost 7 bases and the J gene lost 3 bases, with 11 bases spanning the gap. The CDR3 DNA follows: TGCGCCAGCAAATTGATGACGACAGATACGCAGTATTTT. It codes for CASKLMTTDTQYF.

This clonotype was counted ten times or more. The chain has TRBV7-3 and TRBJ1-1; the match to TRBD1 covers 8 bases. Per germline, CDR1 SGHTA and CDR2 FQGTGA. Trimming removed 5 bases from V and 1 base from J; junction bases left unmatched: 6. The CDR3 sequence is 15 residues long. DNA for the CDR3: TGTGCCAGCAGCCTTCAGGGGGCGGAGAACACTGAAGCTTTCTTT. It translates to CASSLQGAENTEAFF.

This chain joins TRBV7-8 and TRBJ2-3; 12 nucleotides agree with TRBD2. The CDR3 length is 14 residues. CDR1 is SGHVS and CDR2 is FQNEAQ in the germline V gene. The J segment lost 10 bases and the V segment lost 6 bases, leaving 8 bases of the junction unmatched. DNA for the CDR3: TGTGCCAGCAGTCGACTAGCGGGAGACGGTCCGCAGTATTTT. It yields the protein CASSRLAGDGPQYF. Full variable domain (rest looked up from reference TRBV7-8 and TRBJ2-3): GAGVSQSPRYKVAKRGQDVALRCDPISGHVSLFWYQQALGQGPEFLTYFQNEAQLDKSGLPSDRFFAERPEGSVSTLKIQRTQQEDSAVYLCASSRLAGDGPQYFGPGTRLTVL.

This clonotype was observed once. Here the CDR3 reads CASSGRTGGNYGYTF. CDR3 sequence (DNA): TGTGCCAGCAGCGGTAGGACAGGGGGTAACTATGGCTACACCTTC. The J gene is TRBJ1-2, the V gene TRBV12-3 or TRBV12-4; 10 bases agree with TRBD1. Trimming at V came to 6 bases and at J to 1 base, leaving 5 bases not matched to a gene. The CDR3 has 15 residues.

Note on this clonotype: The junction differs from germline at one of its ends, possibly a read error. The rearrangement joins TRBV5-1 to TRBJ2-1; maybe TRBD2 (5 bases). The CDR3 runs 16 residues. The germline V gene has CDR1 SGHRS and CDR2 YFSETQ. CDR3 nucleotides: TGCGCCAGCAGCCCGACAAGCGGAATTTCCTACAATGGGCAGTTCTTC. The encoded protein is CASSPTSGISYNGQFF.

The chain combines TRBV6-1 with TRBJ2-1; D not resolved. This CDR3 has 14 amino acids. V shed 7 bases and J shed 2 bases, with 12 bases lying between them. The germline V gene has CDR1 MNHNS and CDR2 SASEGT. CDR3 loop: CASKRAGPYNEQFF. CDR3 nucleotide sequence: TGTGCCAGCAAAAGAGCAGGACCCTACAATGAGCAGTTCTTC.

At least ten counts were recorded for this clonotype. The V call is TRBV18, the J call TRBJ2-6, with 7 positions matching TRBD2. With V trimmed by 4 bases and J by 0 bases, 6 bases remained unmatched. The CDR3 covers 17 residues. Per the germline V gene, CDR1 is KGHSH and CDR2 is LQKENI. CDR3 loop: CASSLTGGDSGANVLTF. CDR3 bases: TGTGCCAGCTCACTGACGGGGGGTGACTCTGGGGCCAACGTCCTGACTTTC.

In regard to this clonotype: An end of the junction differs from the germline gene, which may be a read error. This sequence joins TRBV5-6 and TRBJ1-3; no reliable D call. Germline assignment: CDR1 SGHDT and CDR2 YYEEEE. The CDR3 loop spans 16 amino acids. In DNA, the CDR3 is TGTGCCAGCAGCTTGTTGCAGGCGGTCACTGGAAACACCATATGTTTT. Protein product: CASSLLQAVTGNTICF.

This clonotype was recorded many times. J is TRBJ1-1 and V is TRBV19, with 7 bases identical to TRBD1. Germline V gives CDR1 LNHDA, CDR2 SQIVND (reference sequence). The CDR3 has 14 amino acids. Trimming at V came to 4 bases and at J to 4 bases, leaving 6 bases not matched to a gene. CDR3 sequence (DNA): TGTGCCAGTAGTAAGACAGGGTGGGGCACTGAAGCTTTCTTT. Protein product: CASSKTGWGTEAFF.

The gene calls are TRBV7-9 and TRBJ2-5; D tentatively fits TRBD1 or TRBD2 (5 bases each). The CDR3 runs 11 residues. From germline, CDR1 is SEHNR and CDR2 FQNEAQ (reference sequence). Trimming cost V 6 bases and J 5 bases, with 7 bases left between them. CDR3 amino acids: CASRWGETQYF. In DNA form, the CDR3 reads TGTGCCAGCAGGTGGGGGGAGACCCAGTACTTC. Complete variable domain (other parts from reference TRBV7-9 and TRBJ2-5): DTGVSQNPRHKITKRGQNVTFRCDPISEHNRLYWYRQTLGQGPEFLTYFQNEAQLEKSRLLSDRFSAERPKGSFSTLEIQRTEQGDSAMYLCASRWGETQYFGPGTRLLVL.